This record looks at one TCR beta chain sequence and its context. The target antigen is unknown. The unexposed donors gave CD4+ T cells in 2011-2018, prior to COVID-19. The cells were cultured for about ten days before CD4+ T cells were isolated. Unexposed-donor CD4+ T cells were probed with SARS-CoV-2 S/N and four cold-coronavirus spikes, cells permitting. This sample is part of a study of CD4 T cells in relation to SARS-CoV-2 and coronaviruses. Overall study: ViraFEST: roughly ten-day antigen culture of PBMCs, then TCR beta CDR3 sequencing.

After removal of 0 bases from V and 11 bases from J, the junction contained 16 bases not matched to a gene. CDR3 length: 16 amino acids. From germline, CDR1 is GTSNPN and CDR2 SVGIG (reference sequence). The protocol was immunoSEQ multiplex PCR, while the TCRdb copy is restricted to in-frame clones and leaves out a portion. The table has about 22,000 clones, less than 75% seen once. The source of this sequence is a human donor in good health. This sequence joins TRBV30 and TRBJ1-5, with 7 bases fitting TRBD1. Specimen: CD4+ T cells from PBMCs, cultured in vitro. This CDR3 is CAWSVRGGRGRVAQHF. CDR3 nucleotides: TGTGCCTGGAGTGTACGAGGGGGCCGGGGGAGGGTGGCCCAGCATTTT.